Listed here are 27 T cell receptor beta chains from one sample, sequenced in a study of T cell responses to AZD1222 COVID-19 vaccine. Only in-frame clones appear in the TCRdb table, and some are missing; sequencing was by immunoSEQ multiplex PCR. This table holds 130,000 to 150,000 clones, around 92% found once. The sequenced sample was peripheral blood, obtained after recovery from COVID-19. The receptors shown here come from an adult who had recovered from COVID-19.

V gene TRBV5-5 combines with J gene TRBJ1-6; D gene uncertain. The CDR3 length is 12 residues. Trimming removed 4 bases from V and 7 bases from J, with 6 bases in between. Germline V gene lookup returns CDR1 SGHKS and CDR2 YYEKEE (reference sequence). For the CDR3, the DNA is TGTGCCAGCAGCGTGGGGAATTCACCCCTCCACTTT. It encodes CASSVGNSPLHF.

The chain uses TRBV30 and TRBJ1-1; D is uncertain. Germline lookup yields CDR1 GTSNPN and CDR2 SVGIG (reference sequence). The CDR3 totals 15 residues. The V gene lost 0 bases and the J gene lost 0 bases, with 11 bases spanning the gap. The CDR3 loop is CAWSVPPKLNTEAFF. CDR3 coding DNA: TGTGCCTGGAGTGTACCCCCGAAGTTGAACACTGAAGCTTTCTTT.

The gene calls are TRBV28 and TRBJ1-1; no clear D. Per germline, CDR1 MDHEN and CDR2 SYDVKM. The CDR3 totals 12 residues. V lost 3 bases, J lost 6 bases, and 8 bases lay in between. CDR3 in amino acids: CASSFPSPEAFF. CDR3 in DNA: TGTGCCAGCAGTTTTCCCAGTCCTGAAGCTTTCTTT.

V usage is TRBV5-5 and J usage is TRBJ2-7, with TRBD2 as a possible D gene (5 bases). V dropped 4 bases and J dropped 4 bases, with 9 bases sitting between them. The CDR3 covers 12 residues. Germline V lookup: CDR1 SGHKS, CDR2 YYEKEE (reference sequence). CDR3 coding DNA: TGTGCCAGCAGCAGCGGAATGTACGAGCAGTACTTC. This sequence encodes CASSSGMYEQYF.

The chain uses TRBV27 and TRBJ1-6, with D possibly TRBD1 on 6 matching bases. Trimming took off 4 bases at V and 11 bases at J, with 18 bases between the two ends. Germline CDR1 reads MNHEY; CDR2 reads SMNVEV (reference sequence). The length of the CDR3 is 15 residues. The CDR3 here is CASSSGQPGLPPLHF. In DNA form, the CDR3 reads TGTGCCAGCAGTTCTGGACAGCCCGGGCTACCACCCCTCCACTTT.

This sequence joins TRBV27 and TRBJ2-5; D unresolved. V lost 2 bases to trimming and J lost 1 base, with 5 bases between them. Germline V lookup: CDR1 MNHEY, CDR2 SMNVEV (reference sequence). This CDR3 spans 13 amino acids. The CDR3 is CASSLTPQETQYF. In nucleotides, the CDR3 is TGTGCCAGCAGTTTAACCCCCCAAGAGACCCAGTACTTC.

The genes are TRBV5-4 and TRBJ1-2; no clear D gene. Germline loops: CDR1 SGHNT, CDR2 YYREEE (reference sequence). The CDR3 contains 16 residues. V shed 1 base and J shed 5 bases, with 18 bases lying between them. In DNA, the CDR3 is TGTGCCAGCAGCTTGCTTGGCGGACTAACGCTATATGGCTACACCTTC. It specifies CASSLLGGLTLYGYTF.

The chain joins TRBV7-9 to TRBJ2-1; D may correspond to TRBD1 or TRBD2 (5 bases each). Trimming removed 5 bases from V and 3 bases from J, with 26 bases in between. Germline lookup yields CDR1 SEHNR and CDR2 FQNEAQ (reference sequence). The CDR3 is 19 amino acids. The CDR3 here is CASSSRKRGGSSLYNEQFF. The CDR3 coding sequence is TGTGCCAGCAGCAGCCGAAAAAGGGGTGGGAGTTCCCTCTACAATGAGCAGTTCTTC.

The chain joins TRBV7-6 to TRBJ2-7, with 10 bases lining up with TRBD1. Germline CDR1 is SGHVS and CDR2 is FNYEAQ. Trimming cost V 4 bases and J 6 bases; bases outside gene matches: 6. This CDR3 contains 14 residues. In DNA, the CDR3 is TGTGCCAGCAGCTCGACGGGACAGGGGAGCGAGCAGTACTTC. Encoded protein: CASSSTGQGSEQYF.

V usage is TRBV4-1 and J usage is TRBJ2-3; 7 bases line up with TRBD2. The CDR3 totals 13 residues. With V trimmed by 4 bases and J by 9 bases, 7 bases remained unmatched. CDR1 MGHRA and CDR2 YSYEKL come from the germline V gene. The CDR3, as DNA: TGCGCCAGCAGCCCGGGACTACCGAGCACGCAGTATTTT. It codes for CASSPGLPSTQYF.

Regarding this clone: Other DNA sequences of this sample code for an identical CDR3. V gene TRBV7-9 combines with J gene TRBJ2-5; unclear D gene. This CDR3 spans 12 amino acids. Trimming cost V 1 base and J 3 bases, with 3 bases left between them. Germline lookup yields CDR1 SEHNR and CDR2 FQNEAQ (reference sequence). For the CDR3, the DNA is TGTGCCAGCAGCTTAGTCGAAGAGACCCAGTACTTC. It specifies CASSLVEETQYF.

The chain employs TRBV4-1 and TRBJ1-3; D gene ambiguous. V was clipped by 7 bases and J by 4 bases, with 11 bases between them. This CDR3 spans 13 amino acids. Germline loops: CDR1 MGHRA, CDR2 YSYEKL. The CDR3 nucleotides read TGCGCCAGCACCCTCGTGGGCGGAAACACCATATATTTT. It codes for CASTLVGGNTIYF.

The CDR3 protein is CASSLGTSSYEQYF. In DNA, the CDR3 is TGCGCCAGCAGCTTGGGGACTAGTTCCTACGAGCAGTACTTC. The rearrangement joins TRBV5-1 to TRBJ2-7; 7 positions match TRBD2. Germline CDR1 SGHRS, CDR2 YFSETQ. The junction had 1 base not matched to a gene; V was cut back by 0 bases and J by 1 base. The CDR3 runs to 14 residues.

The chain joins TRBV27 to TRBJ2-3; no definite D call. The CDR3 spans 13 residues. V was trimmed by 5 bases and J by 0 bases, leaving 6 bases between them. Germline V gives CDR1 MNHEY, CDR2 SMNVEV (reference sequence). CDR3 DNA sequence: TGTGCCAGCAGTACCTATAGCACAGATACGCAGTATTTT. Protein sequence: CASSTYSTDTQYF.

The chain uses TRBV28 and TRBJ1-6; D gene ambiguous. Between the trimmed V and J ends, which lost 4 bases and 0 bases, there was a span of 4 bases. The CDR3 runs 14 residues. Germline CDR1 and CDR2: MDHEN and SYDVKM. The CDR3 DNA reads TGTGCCAGCAGTTCCACCTCCTATAATTCACCCCTCCACTTT. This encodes CASSSTSYNSPLHF.

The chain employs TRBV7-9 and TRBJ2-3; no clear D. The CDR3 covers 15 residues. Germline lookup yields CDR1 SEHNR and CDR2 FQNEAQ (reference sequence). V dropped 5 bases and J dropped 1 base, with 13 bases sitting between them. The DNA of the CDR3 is TGTGCCAGCAGCCCAACAGTGGTCCGCACAGATACGCAGTATTTT. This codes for CASSPTVVRTDTQYF.

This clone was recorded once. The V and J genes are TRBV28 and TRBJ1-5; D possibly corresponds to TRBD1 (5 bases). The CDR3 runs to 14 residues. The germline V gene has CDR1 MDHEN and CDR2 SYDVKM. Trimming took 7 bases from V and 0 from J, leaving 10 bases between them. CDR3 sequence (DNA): TGTGCCAGCAAGACGGACAATAGCAATCAGCCCCAGCATTTT. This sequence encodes CASKTDNSNQPQHF.

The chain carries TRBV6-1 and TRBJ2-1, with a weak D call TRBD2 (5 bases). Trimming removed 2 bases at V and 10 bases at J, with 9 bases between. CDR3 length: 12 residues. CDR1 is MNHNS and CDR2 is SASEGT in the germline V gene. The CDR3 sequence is CASSERTGEQFF. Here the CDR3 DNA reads TGTGCCAGCAGTGAACGGACGGGGGAGCAGTTCTTC.

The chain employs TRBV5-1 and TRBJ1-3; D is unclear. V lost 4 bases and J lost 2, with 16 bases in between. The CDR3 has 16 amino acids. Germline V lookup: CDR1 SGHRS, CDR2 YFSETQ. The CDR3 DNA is TGCGCCAGCAGCCCGAATCGGGGTACCACTGGAAACACCATATATTTT. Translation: CASSPNRGTTGNTIYF.

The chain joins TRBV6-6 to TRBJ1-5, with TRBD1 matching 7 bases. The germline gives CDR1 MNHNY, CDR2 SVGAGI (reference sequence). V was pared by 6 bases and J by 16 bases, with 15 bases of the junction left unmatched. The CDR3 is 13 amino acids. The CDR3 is CASSPSPGTVQHF. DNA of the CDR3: TGTGCCAGCAGCCCAAGCCCCGGGACAGTCCAACATTTT.

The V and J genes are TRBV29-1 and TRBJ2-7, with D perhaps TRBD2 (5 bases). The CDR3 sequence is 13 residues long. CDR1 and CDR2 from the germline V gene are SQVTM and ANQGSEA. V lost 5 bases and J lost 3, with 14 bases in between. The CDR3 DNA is TGCAGCGTTACTCCGGAGGATCGCTACGAGCAGTACTTC. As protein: CSVTPEDRYEQYF.

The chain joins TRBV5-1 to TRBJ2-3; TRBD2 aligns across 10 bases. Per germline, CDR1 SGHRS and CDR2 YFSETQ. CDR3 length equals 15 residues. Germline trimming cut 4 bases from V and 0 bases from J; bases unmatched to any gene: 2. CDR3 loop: CASSTSGMSTDTQYF. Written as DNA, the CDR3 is TGCGCCAGCAGCACTAGCGGGATGAGCACAGATACGCAGTATTTT.

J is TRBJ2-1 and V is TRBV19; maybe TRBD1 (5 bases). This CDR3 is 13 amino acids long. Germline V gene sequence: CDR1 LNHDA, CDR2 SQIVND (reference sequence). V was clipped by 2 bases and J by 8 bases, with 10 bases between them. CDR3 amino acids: CASSIRGNYEQFF. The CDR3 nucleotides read TGTGCCAGTAGTATAAGGGGAAATTATGAGCAGTTCTTC.

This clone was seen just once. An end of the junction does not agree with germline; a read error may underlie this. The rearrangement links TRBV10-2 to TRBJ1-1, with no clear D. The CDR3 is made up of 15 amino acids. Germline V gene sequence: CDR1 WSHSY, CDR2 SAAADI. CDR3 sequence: CASSLGLLGPESVSF. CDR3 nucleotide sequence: TGCGCCAGCAGTCTCGGACTTTTGGGCCCTGAATCGGTCTCCTTT.

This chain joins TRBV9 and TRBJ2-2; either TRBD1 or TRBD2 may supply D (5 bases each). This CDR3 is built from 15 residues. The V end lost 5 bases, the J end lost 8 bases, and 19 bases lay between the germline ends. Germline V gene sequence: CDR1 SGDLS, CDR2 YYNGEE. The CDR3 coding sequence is TGTGCCAGCAGTAATCGAGGGCCCGGGGCTGGGGAGCTGTTTTTT. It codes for CASSNRGPGAGELFF. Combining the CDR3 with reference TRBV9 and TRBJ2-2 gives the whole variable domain DSGVTQTPKHLITATGQRVTLRCSPRSGDLSVYWYQQSLDQGLQFLIQYYNGEERAKGNILERFSAQQFPDLHSELNLSSLELGDSALYFCASSNRGPGAGELFFGEGSRLTVL.

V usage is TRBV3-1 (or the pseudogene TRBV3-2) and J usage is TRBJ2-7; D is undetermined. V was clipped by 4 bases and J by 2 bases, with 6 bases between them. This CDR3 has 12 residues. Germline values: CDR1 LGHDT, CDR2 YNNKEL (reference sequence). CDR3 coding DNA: TGTGCCAGCAGCCGGGCCACCTACGAGCAGTACTTC. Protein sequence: CASSRATYEQYF.

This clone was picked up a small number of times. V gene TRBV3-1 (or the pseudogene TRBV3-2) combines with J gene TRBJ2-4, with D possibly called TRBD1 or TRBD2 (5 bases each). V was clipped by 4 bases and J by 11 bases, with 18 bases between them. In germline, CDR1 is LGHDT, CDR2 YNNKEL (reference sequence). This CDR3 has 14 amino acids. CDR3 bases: TGTGCCAGCAGCCCCGGGACCGTGAGACCGCTTCAGTACTTC. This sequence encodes CASSPGTVRPLQYF.